A single T cell receptor beta chain is shown here with its context. Measured with immunoSEQ multiplex PCR; TCRdb has only the in-frame clones, and not every one. Of some 70,000 clones in the sample, about 89% were seen once. The record originates from a study of lymphopenia after photon versus proton radiotherapy. This CDR3 is built from 16 residues. The germline V gene has CDR1 ENHRY and CDR2 SYGVKD. The V end lost 3 bases, the J end lost 2 bases, and 14 bases lay between the germline ends. The chain joins TRBV10-3 to TRBJ1-5; D remains ambiguous. The sequence came from a man older than 75 with esophageal cancer. This specimen was peripheral blood, taken from a patient treated with proton-based radiotherapy. The CDR3 bases are TGTGCCATCAGTGAAGGTTTGCGGGTCCGCAATCAGCCCCAGCATTTT. It codes for CAISEGLRVRNQPQHF.